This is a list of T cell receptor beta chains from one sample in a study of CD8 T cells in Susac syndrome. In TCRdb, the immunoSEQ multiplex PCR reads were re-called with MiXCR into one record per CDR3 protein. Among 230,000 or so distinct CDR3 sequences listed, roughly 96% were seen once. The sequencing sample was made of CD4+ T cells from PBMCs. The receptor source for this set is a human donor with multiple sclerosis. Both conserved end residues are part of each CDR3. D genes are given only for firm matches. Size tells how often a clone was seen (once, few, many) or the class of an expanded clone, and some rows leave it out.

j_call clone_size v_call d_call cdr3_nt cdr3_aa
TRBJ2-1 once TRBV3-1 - TGTGCCAGCAGCCAAGTATACAGCGATGAGCAGTTCTTC CASSQVYSDEQFF
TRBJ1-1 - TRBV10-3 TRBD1 TGTGCCATCAGTGAGTCGTCAGGGGGTATGAACACTGAAGCTTTCTTT CAISESSGGMNTEAFF
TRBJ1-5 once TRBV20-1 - TGCAGTGCCAAGGTAGCAGGGGCTAGCAATCAGCCCCAGCATTTT CSAKVAGASNQPQHF
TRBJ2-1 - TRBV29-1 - TGCAGCGGTGCCCGGGACAACACCTACAATGAGCAGTTCTTC CSGARDNTYNEQFF
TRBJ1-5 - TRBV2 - TGTGCCAGCAGTGTGGGGCTTTATAGCAATCAGCCCCAGCATTTT CASSVGLYSNQPQHF
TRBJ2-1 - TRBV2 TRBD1 TGTGCCAGCACCGGGACAGCCTACAATGAGCAGTTCTTC CASTGTAYNEQFF
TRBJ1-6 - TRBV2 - TGTGCCAGCAGTGAATCGGGGGCTAATTCACCCCTCCACTTT CASSESGANSPLHF
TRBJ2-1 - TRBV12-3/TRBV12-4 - TGTGCCAGCAGTTGGGGCCTTAGGTGGCAGTTCTTC CASSWGLRWQFF
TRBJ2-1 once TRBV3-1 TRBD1 TGTGCCAGCAGCCCCGCTCAGGGGGCTATCAATGAGCAGTTCTTC CASSPAQGAINEQFF
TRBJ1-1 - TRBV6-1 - TGTGCCAGCAGTTTGACAGCGGGGGACACTGAAGCTTTCTTT CASSLTAGDTEAFF
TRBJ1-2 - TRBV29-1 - TGCAGCGTTGAAATACGCAGTACTAACTATGGCTACACCTTC CSVEIRSTNYGYTF
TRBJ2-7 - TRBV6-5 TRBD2 TGTGCCAGCAGCGTCAGCGGGGGGGCGTCCTACGAGCAGTACTTC CASSVSGGASYEQYF
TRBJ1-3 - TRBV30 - TGTGCCTGGAGTGTAGCGTCCAGGGCGGTGGGAAACACCATATATTTT CAWSVASRAVGNTIYF
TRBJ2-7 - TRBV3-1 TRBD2 TGTGCCAGCAGCCAAGAGGGGCCTAGCGGGGCCACCTACGAGCAGTACTTC CASSQEGPSGATYEQYF
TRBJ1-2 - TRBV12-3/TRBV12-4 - TGTGCCAGCAGACCCATGAGGGGTTTGACCTTC CASRPMRGLTF
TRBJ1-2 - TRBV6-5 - TGTGCCAGCAGTTACGGGGGAGCCCCCTTAGTTGATGGCTACACCTTC CASSYGGAPLVDGYTF
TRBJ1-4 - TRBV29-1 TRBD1 TGCAGCGTAAACAGGGGCGAATATGAAAAACTGTTTTTT CSVNRGEYEKLFF
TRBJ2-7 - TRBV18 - TGTGCCAGCTCACCATGGGCCACTTCCTACGAGCAGTACTTC CASSPWATSYEQYF
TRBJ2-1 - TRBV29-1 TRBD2 TGCAGTACAACTTCTACCGCCGGGTCGGGACTAGCGGGAGTCGAGCAGTTCTTC CSTTSTAGSGLAGVEQFF
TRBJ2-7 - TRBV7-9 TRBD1 TGTGCCAGCAGTGCCGGGACAGGAGACTTC CASSAGTGDF
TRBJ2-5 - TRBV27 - TGTGCCAGCAGTTTATTCGGTGCAGAGACCCAGTACTTC CASSLFGAETQYF
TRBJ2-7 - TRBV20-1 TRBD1 TGCAGTGCTAGTCGGGGTGTGAGACAGGGGGGTGAGCAGTACTTC CSASRGVRQGGEQYF
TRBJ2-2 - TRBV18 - TGTGCCAGCTCACCAAGGGAAGCCACCGGGGAGCTGTTTTTT CASSPREATGELFF
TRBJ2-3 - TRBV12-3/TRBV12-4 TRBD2 TGTGCCAGCAGTTTCTGGCGGGGGGCCACAGATACGCAGTATTTT CASSFWRGATDTQYF
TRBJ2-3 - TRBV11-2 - TGTGCCAGCAGGGTGAGCACAGATACGCAGTATTTT CASRVSTDTQYF
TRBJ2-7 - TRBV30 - TGTGCCTGGAGTGTTACCGGGGTCGAGCAGTACTTC CAWSVTGVEQYF
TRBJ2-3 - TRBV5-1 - TGCGCCAGCAAGAACGACACCGCTAGCACAGATACGCAGTATTTT CASKNDTASTDTQYF